This T cell receptor beta chain was sequenced for a study of cytomegalovirus exposure and HLA in healthy donors (dated by TCRdb to 2015 to 2018). With respect to the entire study: An earlier analysis of approximately 600 of the donors reported 250 to 300 Gb of sequence data and about 100 million unique TCR beta sequences from roughly 200 million T cells. The study profiled the T cell repertoires of about 720 subjects by immunosequencing and related them to cytomegalovirus serostatus. Both class I and class II loci were covered by HLA typing, at four-digit resolution. An earlier analysis of about 620 of the donors applied high-throughput TCR beta sequencing to assess whether each TCR beta V gene segment acted as functional or pseudogenic. Roughly 5 DR-DQ haplotypes were treated as single units for association and clustering because of strong linkage in the cohort. A later genetic analysis took genome-wide SNP genotypes for about 55% of the 666 donors and used that subset as a discovery cohort. The later analysis used no new phenotypic data to find candidate immune exposures, relying instead on TCR beta sequences and their occurrence across donors. Across approximately 400 genotyped donors of the cohort, an average of 235,054 unique TCR beta nucleotide sequences per donor were sequenced, and roughly 18% of those sequences were non-productive. About 280 gigabases of sequencing data and roughly 81 million unique TCR sequences made up an early release that covered several hundred HLA-typed donors. Alongside the repertoire data, information on donor age, sex, ethnicity and CMV serostatus was compiled. To study patterns of TCR occurrence, a later analysis re-analyzed previously published TCR beta repertoires from 600 to 750 donors and added high-resolution HLA genotyping. All discovery cohort repertoires had been generated on a single sequencing platform. Among the roughly 400 genotyped donors, about 85% belonged to the genetic ancestry cluster associated with self-reported Caucasian donors. Besides the first cohort of approximately 710 subjects, a separate validation cohort made up of roughly 120 different subjects was used. The study aimed to test whether signatures of past pathogen exposure could be identified by cataloging public T cell receptors. The number of donors typed differed by locus, with about 629-630 for A, B, C, DRB1 and DQB1, 522 for DQA1, 600 to 610 for DPA1, and about 450 for DPB1. The study combined high-throughput TCR immunosequencing, statistical association of individual TCRs with disease status, and machine learning to predict cytomegalovirus infection status.

For this clone: The antigen this receptor binds is unknown. Within one base of it there is no much larger clone, and no base qualities were kept.

Including the terminal cysteine and phenylalanine, the CDR3 comprises 13 residues. This entry keeps only the CDR3 DNA: 39 bases, framed from base 1. Looking up the germline V gene (reference sequence) yields CDR1 GTSNPN and CDR2 SVGIG. Broad study findings and their caveats: A total of 150 to 200 TCR beta chains were listed by the study as associated with cytomegalovirus. A later genetic analysis reported fewer N-insertions in productive TCRs among donors in an Asian-associated ancestry cluster than the roughly 620-donor mean. Most TCR sequences were seen in very few donors, while some public TCRs were found in many individuals. V-gene and J-gene trimming of TCR beta chains was associated with a missense DCLRE1C variant in a later genetic analysis, and the association was replicated in an independent cohort. Roughly uniform sequencing depth across donors was assumed in presence/absence analyses, although this assumption may not hold. Only TCR beta chains were sequenced in this cohort, and the absence of alpha or paired-chain data limited detectable features. According to a later analysis, most CMV-associated TCR beta chains appeared to be HLA-restricted, and the HLA associations seemed to be driven largely by CMV exposure. The only immune exposure information available for the cohort was CMV serostatus. Because counts were too low, around 18 rarely observed V segments, including chromosome 9 orphons, were left out of the earlier analysis of roughly 600 of the donors. Linkage disequilibrium might explain the correlated functional status among segregating V segments, but an unknown experimental factor could not be excluded. Because the 87-base-pair reads could not distinguish some IMGT-functional V segments, including TRBV6-2 and TRBV6-3, those segments were excluded. The sequencing pipeline was judged likely to have produced a cluster of highly shared sequence variants as a technical artifact. Strong co-occurrence of HLA alleles, especially DR and DQ, made assigning TCR associations to individual alleles difficult. In a later analysis, TCR association rates were found to vary across HLA loci, with the most associated TCRs seen for DRB1 alleles and the fewest for HLA-C alleles. According to the authors, the approach could potentially be generalized to other disease states and immunological phenotypes. In a later analysis, HLA-associated TCR beta chains showed more clonal expansion and lower generation probabilities than non-associated chains that were equally common. Because some donors lacked HLA typing at each locus, the association tests relied only on the typed subset. A further reported finding was that TCR beta sequences accurately predicted the HLA-A and HLA-B alleles for most subjects in the first cohort. In vitro tests confirmed that three of the cytomegalovirus-associated TCR beta chains recognize cytomegalovirus antigens. A later analysis reported that several top co-occurrence clusters appeared linked to parvovirus B19, influenza, CMV and Epstein-Barr virus. Cytomegalovirus status was reported to be diagnosed by the classifier with high specificity and sensitivity in both the original and validation cohorts. Specific HLA alleles were associated with 15,000 to 20,000 TCR beta sequences at a false discovery rate of 0.05 in a later analysis. An earlier analysis of some 590 of the donors showed that most TCR beta V segments appeared in productive rearrangements either about 90% or about 30% of the time, which broadly matched IMGT annotations.

The cohort was made up of 500 to 800 healthy bone marrow donors. Cohort members were all nominally healthy when sampled, although unrecorded immune exposures were likely present. The donor was CMV seropositive and belonged to the group of more than 250 seropositive cohort members. Each donor provided a peripheral blood sample, and peripheral blood mononuclear cells were used for TCR beta sequencing. Genomic DNA extraction from the blood cell samples was performed with the Qiagen DNeasy Blood Extraction Kit. Receptors were amplified or captured by the immunoSEQ multiplex PCR assay. The multiplex PCR relied on a mix of 60 forward primers for TCR Vbeta segments and 13 reverse primers for TCR Jbeta segments. A multiplex PCR assay on genomic DNA amplified the CDR3 region of rearranged TCR beta genes. Amplified TCR beta libraries were sequenced as 87-base-pair reads on the Illumina HiSeq System. On the study's bioinformatics: A later analysis tallied roughly 78 million unique TCR beta chains across the 666 repertoires, and roughly 11 million of those chains were shared by two or more donors. Raw reads were error-corrected and collapsed into unique sequences with a nearest-neighbor algorithm that merged closely related sequences to remove PCR and sequencing errors. CDR3 sequences were aligned to IMGT reference sequences to assign V, D and J gene segments. For a sequence to be retained, a match of at least six nucleotides to both a V gene segment and a J gene segment was required. A rearrangement counted as productive if the CDR3 had no stop codons and remained in frame with V and J, and every other rearrangement counted as non-productive. CDR3 was defined according to IMGT convention as the region running from the second conserved V-encoded cysteine to the conserved J-encoded phenylalanine. Sequences without an unambiguous match to a single V gene segment were excluded from the earlier analysis of 450 to 750 of the donors. An earlier analysis of a few hundred of the donors called V segments functional above 56.7% productive rearrangements and segregating when the between-donor standard deviation exceeded 5%. A statistical classification framework was built for diagnosing cytomegalovirus status from the catalog of TCR beta chain sequences. In a later analysis, V and J genes were assigned by comparing TCR nucleotide sequences against IMGT/GENE-DB human TR gene sequences. The TCRdist pipeline was used in a later analysis to assign CDR3 sequences and most-parsimonious VDJ recombination scenarios. In a later analysis, each TCR beta chain was defined by its CDR3 amino acid sequence together with its V-gene family, and reads without a unique V-gene family were excluded. As a way to deal with suspected cross-contamination and a sequencing artifact, a later analysis dropped hundreds of nucleotide sequences that were highly shared and had low generation probability. For each public chain, a later analysis derived a clonal expansion index from normalized ranks of inferred template counts within each repertoire. Generation probabilities in a later analysis came from a VDJ recombination model fitted to out-of-frame rearrangements, and those results were checked against IGoR. In a later analysis, TCR-TCR, TCR-HLA and TCR-CMV co-occurrence was scored with hypergeometric tests, and a repertoire-size bias correction was applied to TCR pairs. In a later analysis, false discovery rates were estimated by permuting HLA or CMV assignments 20 times. In a later analysis, co-occurring TCRs were grouped using DBSCAN, and TCRdist sequence similarity was added for clustering within HLA-allele-positive subsets. For co-occurrence clustering, repertoires with fewer than 30,000 or more than 120,000 public chains were excluded, along with 4 to 6 repertoires with anomalous nucleotide sharing. TCRdb took over this immuneACCESS table, retaining in-frame rearrangements with V and J assigned. Such tables are incomplete; in checked studies, under half of the missing clones stem from an unresolved V gene, and the remainder is unexplained. That table supplies the V and J calls and clone size; D and trimming were determined from the DNA. The sample contains more than 85,000 clones, around three quarters of them found a single time. The ten largest clonotypes hold roughly 16% of the sample.

The receptor was isolated from a woman between 45 and 60 years old in good health and CMV-seropositive. In this chain, TRBV30 is recombined with TRBJ2-7; 8 bases in between match TRBD2. Material for sequencing was PBMCs. In nucleotides, the sequence is TGTGGCGGGGGCGGGGGGCCGGGGGGGGAGCAGTACTTC. Its coded protein is CGGGGGPGGEQYF. The CDR3, completed at both ends by the reference TRBV30 and TRBJ2-7 genes, gives the full variable domain SQTIHQWPATLVQPVGSPLSLECTVEGTSNPNLYWYRQAAGRGLQLLFYSVGIGQISSEVPQNLSASRPQDRQFILSSKKLLLSDSGFYLCGGGGGPGGEQYFGPGTRLTVT.